One sample yielded the 27 T cell receptor beta chains listed below, sequenced in a study of blood T cell repertoires in COVID-19. Profiling relied on immunoSEQ multiplex PCR, and the TCRdb table lists in-frame clones only, not all of them. Of about 350,000 clones listed, over 85% are singletons. Sequenced material: peripheral blood. These receptors all come from a woman in her fifties or sixties with COVID-19, enrolled during active disease.

This clone was observed once. The chain is built from TRBV11-1 and TRBJ2-3, with D possibly TRBD1 on 5 matching bases. The V gene lost 5 bases and the J gene lost 0 bases, with 15 bases spanning the gap. The CDR3 is made up of 16 amino acids. Germline lookup yields CDR1 SGHAT and CDR2 FQDESV (reference sequence). DNA of the CDR3: TGTGCCAGCAGCCCAGCTTATCAGGGTAGCACAGATACGCAGTATTTT. This encodes CASSPAYQGSTDTQYF.

This chain uses TRBV19 with TRBJ2-7; TRBD1 agrees at 9 bases. Germline values: CDR1 LNHDA, CDR2 SQIVND (reference sequence). V shed 2 bases and J 3 bases; nucleotides not matched to a gene: 5. The CDR3 is 15 amino acids. CDR3 protein: CASSILGQGVYEQYF. CDR3 coding DNA: TGTGCCAGTAGTATATTGGGACAGGGAGTCTACGAGCAGTACTTC.

This clone came up once. This chain joins TRBV25-1 and TRBJ1-5, with D possibly being TRBD1 (6 bases). The V gene lost 2 bases and the J gene lost 9 bases, with 14 bases spanning the gap. Germline V CDR1 and CDR2: MGHDK, SYGVNS. The CDR3 is 14 residues long. CDR3 region: CASSERAGVLPQHF. The CDR3 region has the DNA TGTGCCAGCAGTGAAAGGGCAGGGGTTTTGCCCCAGCATTTT.

This rearrangement joins TRBV10-3 to TRBJ2-5; 10 nucleotides match TRBD2. CDR1 and CDR2 from the germline V gene are ENHRY and SYGVKD. V dropped 0 bases and J dropped 5; count of bases not matched to a gene: 6. The CDR3 consists of 16 residues. The CDR3 is CAISESQRGGWETQYF. The CDR3 DNA is TGTGCCATCAGTGAGTCCCAGCGGGGGGGCTGGGAGACCCAGTACTTC.

The chain employs TRBV5-5 and TRBJ2-1; D is undetermined. The CDR3 spans 14 residues. The germline V gene encodes CDR1 SGHKS and CDR2 YYEKEE (reference sequence). V lost 0 bases and J 8 bases, leaving 12 bases between the germline ends. For the CDR3, the DNA is TGTGCCAGCAGCTTGGCCCCTGTTGGCTATGAGCAGTTCTTC. It codes for CASSLAPVGYEQFF.

This chain links TRBV4-2 with TRBJ1-5; D might be TRBD1 (6 bases). CDR1 LGHNA and CDR2 YNFKEQ come from the germline V gene. The CDR3 spans 16 residues. V was cut by 4 bases and J by 2 bases, with 15 bases left in between. The CDR3 loop is CASSRDTNLRNQPQHF. In nucleotides, the CDR3 is TGTGCCAGCAGCCGGGACACCAATTTGCGCAATCAGCCCCAGCATTTT.

The table lists this clone with a count of one. The genes are TRBV3-1 (or the pseudogene TRBV3-2) and TRBJ1-2; perhaps TRBD1 as D (5 bases). V was cut by 1 base and J by 8 bases, with 11 bases left in between. Germline V gene data show CDR1 as LGHDT and CDR2 as YNNKEL (reference sequence). The CDR3 sequence is 13 residues long. The CDR3 spells CASSQGGAQGYTF. The CDR3 DNA follows: TGTGCCAGCAGCCAAGGCGGGGCTCAAGGCTACACCTTC.

This rearrangement joins TRBV5-1 to TRBJ2-7; no clear D. The V end lost 0 bases, the J end lost 4 bases, and 5 bases lay between the germline ends. The CDR3 totals 12 residues. Germline CDR1 reads SGHRS; CDR2 reads YFSETQ. The CDR3 here is CASSLVGYEQYF. CDR3 sequence (DNA): TGCGCCAGCAGCTTGGTCGGGTACGAGCAGTACTTC. The variable domain in full, with the rest retrieved from reference TRBV5-1 and TRBJ2-7, is KAGVTQTPRYLIKTRGQQVTLSCSPISGHRSVSWYQQTPGQGLQFLFEYFSETQRNKGNFPGRFSGRQFSNSRSEMNVSTLELGDSALYLCASSLVGYEQYFGPGTRLTVT.

This chain uses TRBV7-7 with TRBJ2-5; D may be TRBD2 (7 bases). In germline, CDR1 is SSHAT, CDR2 FNYEAQ (reference sequence). Trimming stripped 0 bases from V and 1 base from J, with 9 bases between. There are 15 residues in the CDR3. As DNA, the CDR3 is TGTGCCAGCAGCTTAGCAGGGGGGGCCCAAGAGACCCAGTACTTC. Amino acids: CASSLAGGAQETQYF. The whole variable domain, remainder taken from reference TRBV7-7 and TRBJ2-5, is GAGVSQSPRYKVTKRGQDVTLRCDPISSHATLYWYQQALGQGPEFLTYFNYEAQPDKSGLPSDRFSAERPEGSISTLTIQRTEQRDSAMYRCASSLAGGAQETQYFGPGTRLLVL.

The chain has TRBV5-4 and TRBJ1-2, with a possible D match to TRBD1 (5 bases). V was shortened by 4 bases and J by 5 bases, with 21 bases between the two germline ends. Per the germline V gene, CDR1 is SGHNT and CDR2 is YYREEE (reference sequence). The CDR3 runs 16 residues. The chain's CDR3 is CASSPGLGRQGYGYTF. Here the CDR3 DNA reads TGTGCCAGCAGCCCCGGTCTGGGTCGCCAGGGATATGGCTACACCTTC.

The rearrangement joins TRBV7-9 to TRBJ2-2, with D tentatively TRBD2 (7 bases). From germline, CDR1 is SEHNR and CDR2 FQNEAQ (reference sequence). The CDR3 covers 15 residues. V gave up 5 bases and J gave up 8 bases, with 18 bases separating them. CDR3 coding DNA: TGTGCCAGCAGCCCTCAGCCGGGGGGCTCTGGGGAGCTGTTTTTT. Protein sequence: CASSPQPGGSGELFF.

This clone was recorded once. The chain links TRBV7-8 to TRBJ1-5; D call uncertain. Trimming removed 3 bases at V and 4 bases at J, with 7 bases between. CDR3 length: 13 amino acids. Germline V gene sequence: CDR1 SGHVS, CDR2 FQNEAQ. The CDR3 spells CASSLAINQPQHF. The DNA for the CDR3 is TGTGCCAGCAGCTTGGCCATAAATCAGCCCCAGCATTTT.

The chain joins TRBV10-3 to TRBJ1-1, with 12 bases aligning to TRBD1. V was clipped by 4 bases and J by 0 bases; unmatched bases: 3. Germline CDR1 reads ENHRY; CDR2 reads SYGVKD. The CDR3 is 16 residues long. The CDR3 DNA sequence: TGTGCCATCAGTGGGGGACAGGGGGCCCTGAACACTGAAGCTTTCTTT. This gives the protein CAISGGQGALNTEAFF.

The chain recombines TRBV7-9 with TRBJ1-4, with 9 nucleotides matching TRBD1. The CDR3 sequence is 16 residues long. After removal of 3 bases from V and 3 bases from J, the junction contained 5 bases not matched to a gene. Germline V gene data show CDR1 as SEHNR and CDR2 as FQNEAQ (reference sequence). The CDR3 DNA is TGTGCCAGCAGCTTTGTACAGGGGGCTTCTAATGAAAAACTGTTTTTT. Translating gives CASSFVQGASNEKLFF.

The chain has TRBV24-1 and TRBJ2-6; D gene ambiguous. V was clipped by 3 bases and J by 0 bases, with 8 bases between them. The CDR3 loop spans 16 amino acids. Germline assignment: CDR1 KGHDR and CDR2 SFDVKD. The CDR3 loop is CATSDNAVSGANVLTF. CDR3 sequence (DNA): TGTGCCACCAGTGATAATGCGGTCTCTGGGGCCAACGTCCTGACTTTC.

The chain is built from TRBV19 and TRBJ2-7, with 8 bases identical to TRBD1. This CDR3 region has 16 residues. The V gene end was trimmed by 5 bases and the J gene end by 7 bases; junction bases not matched to a gene: 16. From germline, CDR1 is LNHDA and CDR2 SQIVND (reference sequence). The CDR3 sequence is CASSSRQLRGPGEQYF. CDR3 bases: TGTGCCAGTAGTTCCCGCCAACTCAGGGGGCCAGGGGAGCAGTACTTC.

The chain is built from TRBV30 and TRBJ1-4; D is possibly TRBD1 (6 bases). The germline V and J ends were trimmed by 1 base and 8 bases, with 14 bases remaining between them. CDR1 GTSNPN and CDR2 SVGIG come from the germline V gene (reference sequence). The length of the CDR3 is 14 residues. CDR3 sequence: CAWSATGTGEKLFF. In DNA form, the CDR3 reads TGTGCCTGGAGTGCAACAGGGACGGGGGAAAAACTGTTTTTT.

V gene TRBV6-5 combines with J gene TRBJ2-2, with D tentatively TRBD1 (6 bases). This CDR3 comprises 15 residues. Germline V gene data show CDR1 as MNHEY and CDR2 as SVGAGI. Trimming left V 0 bases short and J 8 bases short, with 13 bases between. CDR3: CASSYSRQGMGELFF. CDR3 nucleotides: TGTGCCAGCAGTTACTCGAGGCAGGGGATGGGGGAGCTGTTTTTT.

The CDR3: CASSLSGTGNEKLFF. CDR3 coding DNA: TGTGCCAGCAGCTTGAGCGGGACAGGGAATGAAAAACTGTTTTTT. The V gene is TRBV7-9, the J gene TRBJ1-4; 9 nucleotides match TRBD1. Trimming cost V 3 bases and J 5 bases; bases outside gene matches: 4. This CDR3 has 15 amino acids. CDR1 is SEHNR, CDR2 FQNEAQ, per germline (reference sequence).

The chain couples TRBV2 to TRBJ1-5; D unclear. The ends were cut back, 4 bases at V and 7 bases at J, with 14 bases in the middle. This CDR3 has 14 amino acids. CDR1 and CDR2 (germline): SNHLY, FYNNEI. CDR3 nucleotide sequence: TGTGCCAGCAGTGGATGGGAGGGCGGGCAGCCCCAGCATTTT. It encodes CASSGWEGGQPQHF.

CDR3 in amino acids: CASTGLNTQYF. In DNA, the CDR3 is TGTGCCAGTACAGGGTTGAATACGCAGTATTTT. The chain joins TRBV19 to TRBJ2-3, with D perhaps TRBD1 (5 bases). The CDR3 is made up of 11 amino acids. CDR1 is LNHDA, CDR2 SQIVND, per germline (reference sequence). V was pared by 7 bases and J by 7 bases, with 9 bases between.

CDR3 protein: CASSPGVVQAGGPPQTQYF. In DNA form, the CDR3 reads TGTGCCAGCAGTCCCGGGGTGGTCCAAGCGGGGGGGCCCCCGCAGACCCAGTACTTC. The chain carries TRBV28 and TRBJ2-5, with 10 bases that match TRBD2. The CDR3 is 19 residues long. The V and J ends lost 5 bases and 6 bases, in that order; junction bases with no gene match: 21. Per the germline V gene, CDR1 is MDHEN and CDR2 is SYDVKM.

The chain joins TRBV19 to TRBJ1-1; 9 bases align to TRBD1. After removal of 5 bases from V and 4 bases from J, the junction contained 8 bases not matched to a gene. CDR3 length equals 15 residues. Per the germline V gene, CDR1 is LNHDA and CDR2 is SQIVND (reference sequence). The CDR3 nucleotides are TGTGCCAGTAGTGCAATACAGGGGGCTATCACTGAAGCTTTCTTT. Protein product: CASSAIQGAITEAFF.

The CDR3 region is CASSLSKTQAYNEQFF. For the CDR3, the DNA is TGTGCCAGCAGCCTTTCTAAGACACAAGCCTACAATGAGCAGTTCTTC. The rearrangement uses TRBV7-2 and TRBJ2-1; D is undetermined. From germline, CDR1 is SGHTA and CDR2 FQGNSA. This CDR3 is built from 16 residues. The V and J ends lost 5 bases and 2 bases respectively, with 16 bases between them.

J is TRBJ1-2 and V is TRBV6-5, with a possible D match to TRBD1 (5 bases). CDR3 length: 14 amino acids. The germline gives CDR1 MNHEY, CDR2 SVGAGI. V was clipped by 9 bases and J by 1 base, with 15 bases between them. The CDR3 DNA follows: TGTGCCAGTAGGGGTCAGGCTTATAACTATGGCTACACCTTC. This encodes CASRGQAYNYGYTF.

V is TRBV9 and J is TRBJ2-7, with 7 bases aligning to TRBD1. Looked up from germline, CDR1 is SGDLS and CDR2 is YYNGEE. There are 15 residues in the CDR3. The V and J ends lost 0 bases and 0 bases, in that order; junction bases with no gene match: 3. CDR3 sequence (DNA): TGTGCCAGCAGCGTAGAGGCAGGGGGCTCCTACGAGCAGTACTTC. Translation: CASSVEAGGSYEQYF.

The chain links TRBV6-5 to TRBJ2-7; tentatively, D is TRBD1 (5 bases). Germline V gene lookup returns CDR1 MNHEY and CDR2 SVGAGI. V was trimmed by 8 bases and J by 0 bases, leaving 14 bases between them. The CDR3 is 14 amino acids. CDR3 in amino acids: CASGNRLFSYEQYF. In nucleotides, the CDR3 is TGTGCCAGCGGCAACAGGCTTTTCTCCTACGAGCAGTACTTC.